One sample yielded the 5 T cell receptor beta chains listed below, sequenced in a study of control samples from healthy donors and cancer patients. Clones were read by immunoSEQ multiplex PCR, and TCRdb kept only the in-frame ones, dropping some. The sample has approximately 60,000 clones, 65% to 90% seen once. The sequenced material came from blood. Receptors originate from a man aged 40-50 years in good health.

The chain joins TRBV24-1 to TRBJ2-6; tentatively, D is TRBD1 or TRBD2 (5 bases each). The CDR3 contains 16 residues. CDR1 and CDR2 (germline): KGHDR, SFDVKD. V was pared by 5 bases and J by 0 bases, with 10 bases between. CDR3 amino acids: CATSAWDGSGANVLTF. DNA for the CDR3: TGTGCCACCAGTGCGTGGGACGGCTCTGGGGCCAACGTCCTGACTTTC.

The chain combines TRBV14 with TRBJ2-5; 11 bases fit TRBD1. There are 16 residues in the CDR3. The trim removed 3 bases at V and 1 base at J, leaving 4 bases unmatched. Germline V lookup: CDR1 SGHDN, CDR2 FVKESK. CDR3 loop: CASSQDRGLVQETQYF. The CDR3 nucleotides are TGTGCCAGCAGCCAGGACAGGGGGCTGGTCCAAGAGACCCAGTACTTC.

CDR3 protein: CASSPHPSGYGYTF. CDR3 DNA: TGTGCCAGCAGCCCCCATCCTTCGGGCTATGGCTACACCTTC. V and J are TRBV5-5 and TRBJ1-2, with D unresolved. The CDR3 is 14 amino acids. The germline V gene has CDR1 SGHKS and CDR2 YYEKEE (reference sequence). V was pared by 4 bases and J by 4 bases, with 14 bases between.

The genes are TRBV5-8 and TRBJ2-5; TRBD1 is a possible D gene (5 bases). The CDR3 runs to 14 residues. V lost 4 bases and J 0 bases, leaving 10 bases between the germline ends. Per the germline V gene, CDR1 is SGHTS and CDR2 is YDEGEE. The chain's CDR3 is CASSGSGYQETQYF. The CDR3 DNA is TGTGCCAGCAGCGGTTCAGGGTACCAAGAGACCCAGTACTTC.

This clone has more than one count but fewer than ten. The genes are TRBV6-2 or TRBV6-3 and TRBJ2-5; TRBD1 matches 12 bases. Germline CDR1 and CDR2: MNHEY and SVGEGT. V lost 5 bases to trimming and J lost 5 bases; unmatched junction nucleotides: 6. The CDR3 contains 15 residues. The CDR3 loop is CASSEGTGGVETQYF. CDR3 in DNA: TGTGCCAGCAGTGAGGGGACAGGGGGCGTCGAGACCCAGTACTTC.